This T cell receptor beta chain stems from a study of T cell repertoires in cytomegalovirus infection. About the research overall: The public TCR beta signatures pointed to both CMV infection and matching HLA type.

Study results and limitations: Adding up the frequency of public TCR beta families identified people who carried CMV plus the relevant HLA. The ex vivo response was dominated by HLA-C-restricted CMV-specific TCR beta clonotypes.

Regarding this clonotype: Antigen: not known.

TCRdb fed the reads into MiXCR, producing one record per CDR3 protein. The sample yields about 740,000 distinct CDR3 sequences, less than 40% seen once. The CDR3 is 15 amino acids. Germline-derived CDR1 and CDR2 are LGHNT and FRNRAP. Trimming left V 4 bases short and J 0 bases short, with 11 bases between. The chain is built from TRBV12-5 and TRBJ2-3, with D perhaps assigned TRBD1 or TRBD2 (6 bases each). The TCR sequence derives from a human donor in good health (CMV status not recorded). Some clones in this sample may be carry-over from other donors' samples. Sequencing input: PBMCs. DNA of the CDR3: TGTGCTAGTGGTTCGGGGGACACTAGCACAGATACGCAGTATTTT. It is translated as CASGSGDTSTDTQYF.